Below are 19 T cell receptor beta chains sequenced from a single sample in a study of T-cell reconstitution after alpha-beta-depleted transplantation in children. A TCRbeta library incorporating unique molecular identifiers was prepared. MiXCR, applied by TCRdb to the PCR reads, yields one record per CDR3 protein. This sample has 200,000 to 300,000 distinct CDR3 sequences, with 12% found just once. The sample was PBMCs from the stem cell graft donor, taken from the stem cell graft. The receptors were gathered from a human donor who donated a stem cell graft to a child with acute lymphoblastic leukemia.

This clonotype has just a few counts. CDR3 amino acids: CASSYPVRAARLYNEQFF. CDR3 nucleotide sequence: TGTGCCAGCAGTTACCCTGTGCGGGCCGCCCGCTTATACAATGAGCAGTTCTTC. This chain uses TRBV6-2 or TRBV6-3 with TRBJ2-1; tentatively, D is TRBD2 (5 bases). Trimming removed 2 bases from V and 4 bases from J, with 21 bases in between. Germline CDR1 reads MNHEY; CDR2 reads SVGEGT. This CDR3 contains 18 residues.

This clonotype was counted at least ten times. The V call is TRBV5-1, the J call TRBJ2-7; 7 positions agree with TRBD1. The ends lost 0 bases at V and 1 base at J; junction bases unmatched: 4. Germline-derived CDR1 and CDR2 are SGHRS and YFSETQ. This CDR3 comprises 15 residues. In nucleotides, the CDR3 is TGCGCCAGCAGCTTGGTACAGGGGCCTTCCTACGAGCAGTACTTC. Protein product: CASSLVQGPSYEQYF.

This clonotype was seen many times. The rearrangement uses TRBV20-1 and TRBJ2-3; D is perhaps TRBD2 (6 bases). This CDR3 contains 13 residues. V was shortened by 1 base and J by 3 bases, with 8 bases between the two germline ends. Germline V CDR1 and CDR2: DFQATT, SNEGSKA (reference sequence). The CDR3 protein is CSARVGGTDTQYF. CDR3 DNA sequence: TGCAGTGCTAGAGTAGGAGGGACAGATACGCAGTATTTT.

This chain's CDR3 is CASSSIPDRRGNTIYF. The CDR3 DNA is TGTGCCAGCAGCTCCATTCCGGACAGGAGGGGAAACACCATATATTTT. V gene TRBV7-9 combines with J gene TRBJ1-3, with TRBD1 matching 7 bases. In germline, CDR1 is SEHNR, CDR2 FQNEAQ (reference sequence). The CDR3 loop spans 16 amino acids. V lost 4 bases and J lost 4; bases outside the gene matches: 10.

Concerning this clonotype: A read error is possible here, since a much larger clone lies one base away. This chain connects TRBV12-3 or TRBV12-4 to TRBJ2-5; D possibly matches TRBD1 or TRBD2 (5 bases each). This CDR3 spans 13 amino acids. CDR3 region: CANSLVEGETQYF. CDR3 DNA sequence: TGTGCCAACAGTTTAGTAGAGGGGGAGACCCAGTACTTC.

In this sample, this clonotype turned up a few times. V and J are TRBV19 and TRBJ2-7; TRBD2 aligns across 13 bases. With 2 bases clipped from V and 2 bases from J, the junction kept 6 bases outside the gene matches. Per germline, CDR1 LNHDA and CDR2 SQIVND (reference sequence). This CDR3 spans 17 amino acids. CDR3 amino acids: CASSIRLGTSGAYEQYF. The DNA of the CDR3 is TGTGCCAGTAGTATAAGGCTCGGGACTAGCGGGGCCTACGAGCAGTACTTC.

This clonotype was observed many times. The V and J genes are TRBV10-3 and TRBJ2-7; D not certain. The germline V gene encodes CDR1 ENHRY and CDR2 SYGVKD. V lost 0 bases to trimming and J lost 3 bases, with 9 bases between them. The CDR3 runs to 14 residues. CDR3 residues: CAISESTNSYEQYF. The CDR3 DNA reads as TGTGCCATCAGTGAGTCTACCAACAGCTACGAGCAGTACTTC.

This clonotype was found a few times. The chain is built from TRBV7-8 and TRBJ2-3; TRBD2 matches 7 bases. The trim removed 0 bases at V and 0 bases at J, leaving 15 bases unmatched. Per the germline V gene, CDR1 is SGHVS and CDR2 is FQNEAQ. The CDR3 sequence is 20 residues long. DNA of the CDR3: TGTGCCAGCAGCTTAGCGATTCCCGCAGAGAGCGGGGATAGCACAGATACGCAGTATTTT. This codes for CASSLAIPAESGDSTDTQYF.

The table lists this clonotype with many counts. The genes are TRBV12-3 or TRBV12-4 and TRBJ2-1; D is unresolved. The CDR3 totals 12 residues. The V end was cut by 4 bases, the J end by 1 base, with 2 bases between. CDR3 sequence reads: CASSWSYNEQFF. CDR3 in DNA: TGTGCCAGCAGTTGGTCCTACAATGAGCAGTTCTTC.

This clonotype was found many times. This CDR3 is CASSLYRPSSYNEQFF. The CDR3 bases are TGTGCCAGCAGTTTATACAGGCCGAGCTCCTACAATGAGCAGTTCTTC. The chain couples TRBV28 to TRBJ2-1, with a weak D call TRBD1 (5 bases). V gave up 1 base and J gave up 0 bases, with 10 bases separating them. The germline V gene encodes CDR1 MDHEN and CDR2 SYDVKM. The CDR3 runs to 16 residues.

Worth noting for this clonotype: This may stem from a read error, because a much larger clone lies one nucleotide away. The chain is built from TRBV6-2 or TRBV6-3 and TRBJ2-7, with 11 bases aligning to TRBD1. Germline lookup yields CDR1 MNHEY and CDR2 SVGEGT. The CDR3 length is 15 residues. DNA for the CDR3: TGTGTCAGCAGTTACTCCTGGACAGGGGGCAACGAGCAGTACTTC. This translates into CVSSYSWTGGNEQYF.

The V and J genes are TRBV3-1 and TRBJ1-4; D might be TRBD1 (6 bases). The CDR3 is 16 residues long. Deletions cut 4 bases from V and 4 bases from J, with 16 bases between. CDR1 and CDR2 from the germline V gene are LGHDT and YNNKEL (reference sequence). This chain's CDR3 is CASSRVSGQINEKLFF. CDR3 in DNA: TGTGCCAGCAGCCGTGTATCCGGACAGATTAATGAAAAACTGTTTTTT.

This clonotype was seen ten or more times. The chain recombines TRBV28 with TRBJ2-1; 8 bases map to TRBD2. CDR3 size: 16 residues. The V gene's germline CDR1 is MDHEN and CDR2 SYDVKM. V lost 5 bases to trimming and J lost 0 bases; unmatched junction nucleotides: 6. This CDR3 is CASSTPGGSSYNEQFF. The CDR3 DNA reads as TGTGCCAGCAGTACGCCGGGGGGGAGCTCCTACAATGAGCAGTTCTTC.

This clonotype appeared many times. The chain links TRBV6-2 or TRBV6-3 to TRBJ2-3; TRBD2 agrees at 10 bases. This CDR3 region has 14 residues. CDR1 is MNHEY, CDR2 SVGEGT, per germline. J was trimmed by 4 bases and V by 5 bases; bases with no gene match: 3. CDR3 nucleotide sequence: TGTGCCAGCAGTCCAACTAGCGGGGCAGATACGCAGTATTTT. Its protein product is CASSPTSGADTQYF.

The sample holds many counts of this clonotype. The chain is built from TRBV20-1 and TRBJ2-1, with D tentatively TRBD2 (5 bases). Germline V gene data show CDR1 as DFQATT and CDR2 as SNEGSKA (reference sequence). With 0 bases removed from V and 8 bases from J, the gap between germline ends came to 11 bases. There are 13 residues in the CDR3. In DNA, the CDR3 is TGCAGTGCTAGAGATCACCCGGGGTATGAGCAGTTCTTC. Its protein is CSARDHPGYEQFF.

About this clonotype: A much larger clone lies one base from this, so it may be a read error. The rearrangement links TRBV19 to TRBJ2-7, with 9 bases aligning to TRBD1. The CDR3 is made up of 14 amino acids. The germline V gene has CDR1 LNHDA and CDR2 SQIVND (reference sequence). CDR3 DNA: TGTGCCTGTAGTCCGGGACAGGGAACCTACGAGCAGTACTTC. Protein product: CACSPGQGTYEQYF.

This clonotype was detected ten times or more. V is TRBV20-1 and J is TRBJ2-7, with TRBD1 as a possible D gene (5 bases). This CDR3 comprises 12 residues. Trimming took off 3 bases at V and 3 bases at J, with 9 bases between the two ends. CDR1 is DFQATT, CDR2 SNEGSKA, per germline (reference sequence). The CDR3 nucleotides read TGCAGTGCTAGGACAGAGAGCTACGAGCAGTACTTC. It translates to CSARTESYEQYF.

This clonotype has just a few counts. This chain joins TRBV12-3 or TRBV12-4 and TRBJ1-5; D possibly corresponds to TRBD1 (6 bases). This CDR3 contains 15 residues. Between the trimmed V and J ends, which lost 3 bases and 4 bases, there was a span of 13 bases. CDR3 amino acids: CASSFYGGSNQPQHF. The CDR3 DNA is TGTGCCAGCAGTTTCTATGGGGGCTCTAATCAGCCCCAGCATTTT.

The rearrangement links TRBV7-2 to TRBJ2-2, with D hard to call. CDR3 size: 16 residues. Germline V gene lookup returns CDR1 SGHTA and CDR2 FQGNSA. Trimming took off 1 base at V and 2 bases at J, with 11 bases between the two ends. Written as DNA, the CDR3 is TGTGCCAGCAGCTTAGAGGGCGCCAGAAACACCGGGGAGCTGTTTTTT. As protein: CASSLEGARNTGELFF.